This T cell receptor beta chain was identified in a study of T cell changes during pregnancy in multiple sclerosis. Measured with immunoSEQ multiplex PCR; TCRdb has only the in-frame clones, and not every one. The sample includes roughly 87,000 clones, roughly nine tenths of them seen just once. The CDR3 consists of 16 residues. V gave up 0 bases and J gave up 0 bases, with 9 bases separating them. Germline assignment: CDR1 SEHNR and CDR2 FQNEAQ (reference sequence). V usage is TRBV7-9 and J usage is TRBJ1-3; D call uncertain. The material was PBMCs, obtained in the first trimester of pregnancy. The receptor's source is a female donor in good health, serving as a control in a pregnancy study. Some clones in this sample may be carry-over from other donors' samples. The chain's CDR3 is CASSLALRYSGNTIYF. In nucleotides, the CDR3 is TGTGCCAGCAGCTTAGCGTTGAGATACTCTGGAAACACCATATATTTT. Supplemented by reference TRBV7-9 and TRBJ1-3, the full variable domain reads DTGVSQNPRHKITKRGQNVTFRCDPISEHNRLYWYRQTLGQGPEFLTYFQNEAQLEKSRLLSDRFSAERPKGSFSTLEIQRTEQGDSAMYLCASSLALRYSGNTIYFGEGSWLTVV.